This T cell receptor (beta chain) originates from a study of T cells after yellow fever vaccination. In the study overall: Each low-cell-number fraction was prepared by means of SMART-Seq v4 Ultra Low Input. Findings and caveats of the study: The secondary response showed a weaker magnitude and a faster peak, day 5 versus 15. Abundant clonotypes from the bulk population could contaminate FACS-sorted repertoires.

The 5'RACE template-switching step produced TCR cDNA and added a universal primer site and UMIs. TCRdb itself ran the 5' RACE reads through MiXCR, one entry per CDR3 protein. The top ten clones hold 15% to 20% of a sample with approximately 240,000 distinct CDR3 sequences, 3.6% of them seen once. This clonotype occurred many times. Its antigen remains unknown. Sequenced here: PBMCs, sampled 15 days after the yellow fever booster vaccination. The TCR was taken from a man aged 18 to 29 who received the YFV17D yellow fever vaccine.

The CDR3 DNA reads TGTGCCAGCAGTTCCCAGGGGATAGGTCAGGGCTACACCTTC. Protein sequence: CASSSQGIGQGYTF. The chain couples TRBV27 to TRBJ1-2; perhaps TRBD1 as D (6 bases). Germline-derived CDR1 and CDR2 are MNHEY and SMNVEV (reference sequence). Deletions cut 4 bases from V and 8 bases from J, with 17 bases between. CDR3 length: 14 residues.